What follows are 20 T cell receptor beta chains derived from one specimen sequenced in a study of blood T cell repertoires in COVID-19. Measured with immunoSEQ multiplex PCR; TCRdb has only the in-frame clones, and not every one. The sample carries 150,000 or so clones, 84% recorded once. The sequenced sample was peripheral blood. Every receptor here comes from a man aged 35-49 years who had recovered from COVID-19.

This clone showed up just once. The genes are TRBV3-1 (or the pseudogene TRBV3-2) and TRBJ2-1; 7 nucleotides match TRBD1. V dropped 4 bases and J dropped 3; count of bases not matched to a gene: 3. Per germline, CDR1 LGHDT and CDR2 YNNKEL (reference sequence). This CDR3 contains 14 residues. The CDR3 sequence: CASSPDRVYNEQFF. The CDR3 DNA sequence: TGTGCCAGCAGCCCCGACAGGGTCTACAATGAGCAGTTCTTC.

This clone has a single count. The chain couples TRBV25-1 to TRBJ2-2; D remains unclear. Germline CDR1 and CDR2: MGHDK and SYGVNS. Trimming removed 1 base from V and 1 base from J, with 13 bases in between. The CDR3 runs to 17 residues. CDR3 amino acids: CASSESIGLVNTGELFF. CDR3 bases: TGTGCCAGCAGTGAATCCATCGGCCTAGTGAACACCGGGGAGCTGTTTTTT.

The rearrangement uses TRBV6-2 or TRBV6-3 and TRBJ2-2; TRBD1 matches 9 bases. The CDR3 has 16 residues. Looked up from germline, CDR1 is MNHEY and CDR2 is SVGEGT. V gave up 5 bases and J gave up 4 bases; unmatched junction bases: 8. Here the CDR3 reads CASSRNRGQGTGELFF. The CDR3 DNA follows: TGTGCCAGCAGTAGGAACAGGGGGCAGGGCACCGGGGAGCTGTTTTTT.

The chain employs TRBV28 and TRBJ2-2, with a tentative D call TRBD1 (6 bases). The CDR3 runs 16 residues. Germline lookup yields CDR1 MDHEN and CDR2 SYDVKM. The V end was cut by 7 bases, the J end by 2 bases, with 17 bases between. The CDR3 nucleotides read TGTGCCAGCAAACGAACAGGGTGGGGTAACACCGGGGAGCTGTTTTTT. It is translated as CASKRTGWGNTGELFF.

The chain is built from TRBV30 and TRBJ2-3, with 7 bases aligning to TRBD1. The V segment lost 3 bases and the J segment 0 bases; nucleotides outside the gene matches: 18. This CDR3 has 19 residues. CDR1 and CDR2 from the germline V gene are GTSNPN and SVGIG (reference sequence). CDR3 in amino acids: CAWRRAQGPQGISTDTQYF. The CDR3 region has the DNA TGTGCCTGGAGACGAGCACAGGGGCCACAGGGCATCAGCACAGATACGCAGTATTTT.

This chain connects TRBV6-5 to TRBJ1-2, with a possible D match to TRBD1 (6 bases). The germline V gene encodes CDR1 MNHEY and CDR2 SVGAGI. V lost 6 bases, J lost 5 bases, and 10 bases lay in between. The CDR3 extends over 12 amino acids. CDR3 DNA: TGTGCCAGCAGACGCCAGGGGTATGGCTACACCTTC. Protein: CASRRQGYGYTF.

The chain carries TRBV12-5 and TRBJ2-3; the D gene is possibly TRBD1 (5 bases). This CDR3 is built from 14 residues. V was cut by 9 bases and J by 3 bases, with 16 bases left in between. Germline loops: CDR1 LGHNT, CDR2 FRNRAP. CDR3 nucleotides: TGTGCTAGCGGTAGACAGATGGGAACAGATACGCAGTATTTT. Translated: CASGRQMGTDTQYF.

The J gene is TRBJ2-7, the V gene TRBV3-1 (or the pseudogene TRBV3-2), with TRBD2 identical over 7 bases. Germline V gene data show CDR1 as LGHDT and CDR2 as YNNKEL (reference sequence). The CDR3 length is 17 residues. Unmatched junction bases numbered 18, after V lost 5 bases and J lost 5 bases. The DNA of the CDR3 is TGTGCCAGCAGCGCCGAGCCTGGGGGGGGTGGTATTGACGAGCAGTACTTC. Its protein product is CASSAEPGGGGIDEQYF.

The rearrangement links TRBV30 to TRBJ2-2; D unresolved. V was clipped by 4 bases and J by 3 bases, with 3 bases between them. From germline, CDR1 is GTSNPN and CDR2 SVGIG (reference sequence). This CDR3 comprises 11 residues. The DNA for the CDR3 is TGTGCCTGGATAGACACCGGGGAGCTGTTTTTT. Translated, it gives CAWIDTGELFF. Combining the CDR3 with reference TRBV30 and TRBJ2-2 gives the whole variable domain SQTIHQWPATLVQPVGSPLSLECTVEGTSNPNLYWYRQAAGRGLQLLFYSVGIGQISSEVPQNLSASRPQDRQFILSSKKLLLSDSGFYLCAWIDTGELFFGEGSRLTVL.

The chain recombines TRBV9 with TRBJ1-1; tentatively, D is TRBD1 (5 bases). Germline CDR1 reads SGDLS; CDR2 reads YYNGEE. The CDR3 consists of 15 residues. V lost 3 bases and J 0 bases, leaving 12 bases between the germline ends. Written as DNA, the CDR3 is TGTGCCAGCAGCGCCACGGGGGGGTTGAACACTGAAGCTTTCTTT. Protein: CASSATGGLNTEAFF. Full variable domain (rest looked up from reference TRBV9 and TRBJ1-1): DSGVTQTPKHLITATGQRVTLRCSPRSGDLSVYWYQQSLDQGLQFLIQYYNGEERAKGNILERFSAQQFPDLHSELNLSSLELGDSALYFCASSATGGLNTEAFFGQGTRLTVV.

The rearrangement links TRBV6-1 to TRBJ2-2, with D tentatively TRBD2 (6 bases). The germline V and J ends were trimmed by 3 bases and 2 bases, with 10 bases remaining between them. CDR1 MNHNS and CDR2 SASEGT come from the germline V gene. There are 15 residues in the CDR3. Here the CDR3 reads CASSEQAGNTGELFF. The CDR3 DNA follows: TGTGCCAGCAGTGAGCAAGCGGGTAACACCGGGGAGCTGTTTTTT.

The rearrangement links TRBV18 to TRBJ2-5, with TRBD2 matching 9 bases. This CDR3 is built from 15 residues. With 3 bases clipped from V and 4 bases from J, the junction kept 6 bases outside the gene matches. The V gene's germline CDR1 is KGHSH and CDR2 LQKENI. The CDR3 region has the DNA TGTGCCAGCTCACCGACCCGCGGGAGGGGAGAGACCCAGTACTTC. Protein sequence: CASSPTRGRGETQYF.

This clone appeared a few times. The chain links TRBV24-1 to TRBJ1-1, with a weak D call TRBD1 (5 bases). The germline CDR1 and CDR2 sequences are KGHDR and SFDVKD. The ends were cut back, 5 bases at V and 7 bases at J, with 16 bases in the middle. The CDR3 contains 14 residues. The chain's CDR3 is CATSARGGVGEAFF. In DNA form, the CDR3 reads TGTGCCACCAGTGCCCGGGGAGGGGTGGGTGAAGCTTTCTTT.

The chain uses TRBV3-1 (or the pseudogene TRBV3-2) and TRBJ1-1, with 9 bases lining up with TRBD1. V lost 1 base and J lost 5; bases outside the gene matches: 8. CDR1 and CDR2 from the germline V gene are LGHDT and YNNKEL (reference sequence). This CDR3 is built from 16 residues. Here the CDR3 reads CASSQGPGQGSTEAFF. The CDR3 DNA is TGTGCCAGCAGCCAAGGCCCCGGACAGGGGTCGACTGAAGCTTTCTTT.

The chain employs TRBV7-9 and TRBJ1-4, with D possibly being TRBD1 (5 bases). CDR3 length equals 16 residues. In germline, CDR1 is SEHNR, CDR2 FQNEAQ (reference sequence). Trimming removed 3 bases from V and 8 bases from J, with 19 bases in between. This CDR3 reads CASSFPRGRAEEKLFF. The DNA for the CDR3 is TGTGCCAGCAGCTTCCCAAGGGGCAGGGCAGAGGAAAAACTGTTTTTT.

This chain uses TRBV6-2 or TRBV6-3 with TRBJ2-7; D is undetermined. Germline values: CDR1 MNHEY, CDR2 SVGEGT. Between the trimmed V and J ends, which lost 4 bases and 0 bases, there was a span of 4 bases. The CDR3 covers 12 residues. Here the CDR3 DNA reads TGTGCCAGCAGTTCCAGCTCCTACGAGCAGTACTTC. This sequence encodes CASSSSSYEQYF.

The chain has TRBV15 and TRBJ1-6, with D possibly being TRBD1 (6 bases). With 0 bases removed from V and 6 bases from J, the gap between germline ends came to 9 bases. The CDR3 contains 15 residues. The V gene's germline CDR1 is LNHNV and CDR2 YYDKDF (reference sequence). CDR3 sequence reads: CATSRDQGSNSPLHF. The CDR3 coding sequence is TGTGCCACCAGCAGAGATCAGGGGAGTAATTCACCCCTCCACTTT.

The V gene is TRBV25-1, the J gene TRBJ1-4; D gene unclear. Trimming shortened V by 4 bases and J by 8 bases, and 11 bases separated the two germline ends. Germline CDR1 MGHDK, CDR2 SYGVNS. This CDR3 region has 13 residues. The CDR3 coding sequence is TGTGCCAGCAGTGGTAGTGGGGAGGAAAAACTGTTTTTT. Its protein is CASSGSGEEKLFF.

The J gene is TRBJ1-2, the V gene TRBV12-3 or TRBV12-4; D remains unclear. The CDR3 length is 13 residues. V was pared by 1 base and J by 4 bases, with 7 bases between. The CDR3 DNA is TGTGCCAGCAGTTTAGATACTGGCTATGGCTACACCTTC. It codes for CASSLDTGYGYTF.

The V gene is TRBV7-2, the J gene TRBJ2-7; D perhaps matches TRBD1 (7 bases). There are 16 residues in the CDR3. Between the trimmed V and J ends, which lost 1 base and 0 bases, there was a span of 13 bases. Germline loops: CDR1 SGHTA, CDR2 FQGNSA. This CDR3 reads CASSLDGGGLSYEQYF. As DNA, the CDR3 is TGTGCCAGCAGCTTAGATGGAGGGGGCCTCTCCTACGAGCAGTACTTC.